These 19 T cell receptor beta chains were sequenced from one sample in a study of response to subunit inactivated influenza vaccine (dated by TCRdb to 2017 to 2018). The library was obtained by RT-PCR. The run used an Illumina HiSeq 2500. TCRdb took the public reads, trimmed them with fastp at Q25, ran MiXCR for clone calling and kept in-frame beta chains. Rows are combined by CDR3 protein, so each entry shows the most common genes and DNA. The sample records about 540,000 distinct CDR3 sequences, under 30% of which are singletons. The biggest ten clones account for around 2.8% of the sample. The same sample was also studied in work on T cells expressing NK-cell markers. According to the second study: TCR beta cDNA libraries were prepared using 5'RACE template switching, which introduced a universal primer site and unique molecular identifiers.

The starting material was CD4+ T cells sorted from PBMCs, obtained approximately 13 days after vaccination. These receptors originate from a man in his fifties who received an inactivated influenza vaccine. Donor details come from another sample of the same person, matched by shared clones.

V usage is TRBV29-1 and J usage is TRBJ2-7; TRBD2 might be the D (5 bases). Germline assignment: CDR1 SQVTM and CDR2 ANQGSEA. The CDR3 loop spans 13 amino acids. V was cut by 3 bases and J by 5 bases, with 14 bases left in between. The CDR3 bases are TGCAGCGTTGATGGTGGGAGATTCAACGAGCAGTACTTC. This sequence encodes CSVDGGRFNEQYF.

This chain links TRBV3-1 with TRBJ2-1; no clear D. This CDR3 spans 12 amino acids. Germline loops: CDR1 LGHDT, CDR2 YNNKEL (reference sequence). V was cut by 6 bases and J by 3 bases, with 6 bases left in between. The CDR3 bases are TGTGCCAGCAGTGGGCACTACAATGAGCAGTTCTTC. This sequence encodes CASSGHYNEQFF.

This clonotype was detected many times. This chain links TRBV5-1 with TRBJ2-7; 9 bases are a match to TRBD1. Germline V gene sequence: CDR1 SGHRS, CDR2 YFSETQ. V lost 0 bases to trimming and J lost 2 bases; unmatched junction nucleotides: 3. CDR3 length: 15 residues. For the CDR3, the DNA is TGCGCCAGCAGCTTGGACAGGGGGCATACCTACGAGCAGTACTTC. This sequence encodes CASSLDRGHTYEQYF.

The V and J genes are TRBV5-1 and TRBJ2-5, with TRBD2 matching over 11 bases. The length of the CDR3 is 16 residues. V shed 1 base, J shed 4 bases, and the junction held 6 bases outside the gene matches. Per germline, CDR1 SGHRS and CDR2 YFSETQ. CDR3 amino acids: CASSLMSLAGGETQYF. The CDR3 bases are TGCGCCAGCAGCTTGATGTCCCTAGCGGGAGGAGAGACCCAGTACTTC.

The genes are TRBV4-3 and TRBJ1-2, with 7 bases identical to TRBD1. Germline trimming cut 0 bases from V and 7 bases from J; bases unmatched to any gene: 2. Germline CDR1 is LGHNA and CDR2 is YSLEER. CDR3 length: 13 residues. The chain's CDR3 is CASSQDGTAGYTF. CDR3 nucleotides: TGCGCCAGCAGCCAAGATGGGACAGCTGGCTACACCTTC.

CDR3 DNA: TGCAGCGTTGAAGACAGGACTAGCGCTAGCACAGATACGCAGTATTTT. It is translated as CSVEDRTSASTDTQYF. The chain recombines TRBV29-1 with TRBJ2-3, with 9 nucleotides matching TRBD2. J was trimmed by 0 bases and V by 0 bases; bases with no gene match: 4. The CDR3 extends over 16 amino acids. Per the germline V gene, CDR1 is SQVTM and CDR2 is ANQGSEA.

The table lists this clonotype with a few counts. This chain connects TRBV12-3 or TRBV12-4 to TRBJ1-1; D is undetermined. The CDR3 is made up of 16 amino acids. V was clipped by 7 bases and J by 1 base, with 19 bases between them. DNA for the CDR3: TGTGCCAGCATCACCCTCCTCCGCGCAGGGAACACTGAAGCTTTCTTT. Its protein product is CASITLLRAGNTEAFF.

The genes are TRBV15 and TRBJ2-1; TRBD1 agrees at 7 bases. The length of the CDR3 is 16 residues. The V gene end was trimmed by 0 bases and the J gene end by 6 bases; junction bases not matched to a gene: 8. Germline-derived CDR1 and CDR2 are LNHNV and YYDKDF (reference sequence). The chain's CDR3 is CATSRDLQGYFNEQFF. CDR3 coding DNA: TGTGCCACCAGCAGAGATCTACAGGGGTACTTCAATGAGCAGTTCTTC.

This clonotype occurred a few times. V and J are TRBV6-5 and TRBJ1-6, with D perhaps matching TRBD1 (5 bases). Deletions cut 7 bases from V and 9 bases from J, with 19 bases between. The CDR3 runs to 15 residues. In germline, CDR1 is MNHEY, CDR2 SVGAGI. The CDR3 is CASTWTGPAGSPLHF. The CDR3, as DNA: TGTGCCAGCACTTGGACGGGACCTGCTGGTTCACCCCTCCACTTT.

CDR3 sequence: CAISESSLEETQYF. The CDR3 DNA reads as TGTGCCATCAGTGAGTCGAGTCTAGAAGAGACCCAGTACTTC. The V call is TRBV10-3, the J call TRBJ2-5; D gene unclear. The CDR3 length is 14 residues. V was cut by 0 bases and J by 3 bases, with 8 bases left in between. Germline values: CDR1 ENHRY, CDR2 SYGVKD.

This chain joins TRBV5-6 and TRBJ2-3, with D possibly being TRBD2 (5 bases). The V gene's germline CDR1 is SGHDT and CDR2 YYEEEE. With 6 bases removed from V and 3 bases from J, the gap between germline ends came to 23 bases. The CDR3 covers 17 residues. The CDR3 loop reads CASTPRWKGVGTDTQYF. The CDR3 region has the DNA TGTGCCAGCACCCCGAGGTGGAAGGGAGTAGGTACAGATACGCAGTATTTT. Full variable domain (outside the CDR3, taken from reference TRBV5-6 and TRBJ2-3): DAGVTQSPTHLIKTRGQQVTLRCSPKSGHDTVSWYQQALGQGPQFIFQYYEEEERQRGNFPDRFSGHQFPNYSSELNVNALLLGDSALYLCASTPRWKGVGTDTQYFGPGTRLTVL.

This chain uses TRBV30 with TRBJ1-6, with D possibly TRBD1 on 6 matching bases. The germline gives CDR1 GTSNPN, CDR2 SVGIG (reference sequence). V lost 3 bases and J lost 15, with 21 bases in between. There are 14 residues in the CDR3. The CDR3 here is CAWRNWQGQKDLHF. CDR3 DNA sequence: TGTGCCTGGAGGAATTGGCAGGGACAAAAGGACCTCCACTTT.

This sequence joins TRBV27 and TRBJ2-1, with 7 bases matching TRBD1. Trimming took 6 bases from V and 2 from J; bases not matched to a gene: 7. There are 15 residues in the CDR3. Germline V gene data show CDR1 as MNHEY and CDR2 as SMNVEV (reference sequence). The CDR3 sequence: CASRRTGPTYNEQFF. The CDR3 nucleotides are TGTGCCAGCAGAAGGACAGGACCTACCTACAATGAGCAGTTCTTC.

The J gene is TRBJ2-7, the V gene TRBV5-1; D not certain. The germline V and J ends were trimmed by 4 bases and 5 bases, with 16 bases remaining between them. CDR1 and CDR2 (germline): SGHRS, YFSETQ. This CDR3 is 14 amino acids long. The CDR3 spells CASSVTDGGDEQYF. CDR3 bases: TGCGCCAGCAGCGTGACCGATGGTGGGGACGAGCAGTACTTC.

The sample holds a few counts of this clonotype. The chain recombines TRBV5-1 with TRBJ2-7; TRBD2 is a possible D gene (5 bases). Germline assignment: CDR1 SGHRS and CDR2 YFSETQ. Trimming left V 4 bases short and J 1 base short, with 12 bases between. The CDR3 runs to 14 residues. DNA for the CDR3: TGCGCCAGCAGCCGAGCGGCCCCGTCCTACGAGCAGTACTTC. It specifies CASSRAAPSYEQYF.

This clonotype has a handful of counts. V and J are TRBV4-1 and TRBJ2-1; 11 bases map to TRBD1. J was trimmed by 7 bases and V by 3 bases; bases with no gene match: 5. The CDR3 consists of 15 residues. Germline lookup yields CDR1 MGHRA and CDR2 YSYEKL. The CDR3 sequence: CASSHRDRGSNEQFF. The DNA of the CDR3 is TGCGCCAGCAGCCACCGGGACAGGGGGTCAAATGAGCAGTTCTTC.

This chain uses TRBV29-1 with TRBJ1-5, with D unclear. V was trimmed by 3 bases and J by 4 bases, leaving 10 bases between them. CDR1 and CDR2 (germline): SQVTM, ANQGSEA. The CDR3 contains 13 residues. The CDR3 region is CSVEVHPNQPQHF. For the CDR3, the DNA is TGCAGCGTTGAGGTACACCCGAATCAGCCCCAGCATTTT. Together with reference TRBV29-1 and TRBJ1-5, the CDR3 gives the full variable domain: SAVISQKPSRDICQRGTSLTIQCQVDSQVTMMFWYRQQPGQSLTLIATANQGSEATYESGFVIDKFPISRPNLTFSTLTVSNMSPEDSSIYLCSVEVHPNQPQHFGDGTRLSIL.

The sample holds a few counts of this clonotype. V usage is TRBV4-3 and J usage is TRBJ1-1; tentatively, D is TRBD1 (6 bases). V lost 0 bases and J lost 1, with 12 bases in between. CDR1 and CDR2 from the germline V gene are LGHNA and YSLEER. There are 16 residues in the CDR3. CDR3 region: CASSQDPLQGNTEAFF. The CDR3 DNA reads TGCGCCAGCAGCCAAGACCCCCTACAGGGGAACACTGAAGCTTTCTTT.

The chain has TRBV7-9 and TRBJ2-1, with TRBD1 as a possible D gene (6 bases). The germline V gene has CDR1 SEHNR and CDR2 FQNEAQ (reference sequence). The CDR3 covers 14 residues. V was cut by 5 bases and J by 9 bases, with 17 bases left in between. The CDR3 is CASSPRTVTSEQFF. CDR3 DNA: TGTGCCAGCAGCCCGAGGACAGTTACAAGTGAGCAGTTCTTC.